This is a list of T cell receptor beta chains from one sample in a study of OX40 agonist ivuxolimab in advanced cancers. Clones were read by immunoSEQ multiplex PCR, and TCRdb kept only the in-frame ones, dropping some. The sample shows roughly 70,000 clones, around 86% of them seen only once. This specimen consisted of CD4+ or CD8+ T cells sorted from blood, obtained in a trial of the OX40 agonist ivuxolimab. The receptors were sampled from an adult with an advanced solid tumor such as melanoma, head and neck, liver or kidney cancer. Both conserved end residues are trimmed from each CDR3.

length	J	V	CDR3
13	TRBJ2-2	TRBV29-1	SGGRMGAVSGELF
13	TRBJ1-2	TRBV7-9	ASSLRDRGVHGYT
11	TRBJ1-2	TRBV7-9	ASSLVGVQGYT
11	TRBJ2-7	TRBV7-2	ASSLGSPYEQY
9	TRBJ2-7	TRBV6-5	ATRDSYEQY
12	TRBJ1-5	TRBV6-6	ASSRPESNQPQH
12	TRBJ1-2	TRBV2	ASSEGREAGGYT
13	TRBJ2-7	TRBV9	ASSVGQKREGEQY
13	TRBJ1-1	TRBV5-1	ASSLALASNTEAF
13	TRBJ1-4	TRBV7-8	ASSAGQGAREKLF
12	TRBJ2-7	TRBV5-3	ARSLEARIYEQY
13	TRBJ1-2	TRBV30	AWSTSGTAKGGHT
12	TRBJ2-7	TRBV6-1	ATRTGTGGYEQY
14	TRBJ1-6	TRBV19	ASSSPPGQNNSPLH
11	TRBJ1-6	TRBV6-5	ASSYGRNSPLH
17	TRBJ2-4	TRBV7-2	ASSPQGRRGQGAKNIQY
15	TRBJ2-7	TRBV5-4	ASSLTVAGDLSYEQY
13	TRBJ1-1	TRBV7-2	ASSYRAGGGTEAF
15	TRBJ2-5	TRBV7-2	ASSSLAGGRRTETQY
17	TRBJ2-3	TRBV4-3	ASSQDRLAGGLVTDTQY
12	TRBJ2-3	TRBV7-3	ASSFLLRTDTQY
13	TRBJ1-1	TRBV19	ASSPSPRRNTEAF
13	TRBJ2-7	TRBV19	ASSIVPGSSYEQY
16	TRBJ2-5	TRBV5-1	ASSLALQGGGGQETQY
10	TRBJ2-2	TRBV19	ASSIDAGELF
15	TRBJ2-1	TRBV5-8	ASSLVQGAWSYNEQF
14	TRBJ1-2	TRBV7-8	ASSPGTPNRDYGYT
11	TRBJ2-5	TRBV7-3	ASSLGSQETQY
15	TRBJ2-1	TRBV9	ASSVADSSNSYNEQF
18	TRBJ2-2	TRBV23-1	ASSQPGQAAISANTGELF
10	TRBJ2-7	TRBV18	ASSPDLGEQY
12	TRBJ2-7	TRBV18	ASSPRTTGTEQY
14	TRBJ1-1	TRBV28	ASPDRQGRINTEAF
15	TRBJ2-2	TRBV19	ASSRGVQIRNTGELF
15	TRBJ2-1	TRBV11-2	ASSALGGSGSTNEQF
12	TRBJ1-2	TRBV6-5	ASSKRDTNYGYT
13	TRBJ2-2	TRBV11-3	ASSSGTTNTGELF
13	TRBJ1-1	TRBV14	ASGSSGAMNTEAF
14	TRBJ2-2	TRBV12-5	ASGLVQGVGTGELF
10	TRBJ2-7	TRBV5-5	ASSLFAEEQY
13	TRBJ2-5	TRBV27	ASRGTAPGQETQY
10	TRBJ2-7	TRBV6-6	ASSYVDYEQY
13	TRBJ1-2	TRBV6-1	ASTPLDTGGGGYT
14	TRBJ2-1	TRBV7-9	ASSWPTGRPFNEQF
14	TRBJ1-1	TRBV28	ASSLSGGASSTEAF
13	TRBJ1-3	TRBV7-2	ASSAGQGGRNTIY
16	TRBJ2-3	TRBV19	ASGWGLAGGPRSDTQY
13	TRBJ1-1	TRBV6-5	ASSPFANVPTEAF
14	TRBJ1-2	TRBV21-1	ASSPCGYQSFYGYT
12	TRBJ2-3	TRBV7-2	ASGLNIGTDTQY